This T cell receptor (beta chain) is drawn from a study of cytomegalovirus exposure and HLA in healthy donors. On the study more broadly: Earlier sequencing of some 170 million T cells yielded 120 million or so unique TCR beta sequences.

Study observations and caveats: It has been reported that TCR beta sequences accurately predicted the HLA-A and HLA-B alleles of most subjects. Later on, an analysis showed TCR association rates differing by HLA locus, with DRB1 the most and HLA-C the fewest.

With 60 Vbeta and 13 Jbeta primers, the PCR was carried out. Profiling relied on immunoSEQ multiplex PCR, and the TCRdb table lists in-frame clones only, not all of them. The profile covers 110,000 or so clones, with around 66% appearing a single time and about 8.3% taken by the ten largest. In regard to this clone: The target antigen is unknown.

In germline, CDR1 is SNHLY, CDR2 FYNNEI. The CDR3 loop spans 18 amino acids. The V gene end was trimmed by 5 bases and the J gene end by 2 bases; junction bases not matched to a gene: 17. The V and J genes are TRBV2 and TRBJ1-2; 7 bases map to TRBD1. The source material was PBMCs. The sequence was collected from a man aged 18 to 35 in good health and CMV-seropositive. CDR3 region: CASSFSRDSPMWNYGYTF. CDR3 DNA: TGTGCCAGCAGTTTTAGCCGGGACAGCCCTATGTGGAACTATGGCTACACCTTC.